The 18 T cell receptor beta chains below come from one sample, sequenced in a study of neoadjuvant anti-PD-1 for oral cavity cancer. Repertoires were generated with immunoSEQ multiplex PCR, while TCRdb's copy carries only in-frame clones and drops some. This sample has about 13,000 clones, with about 64% found just once. The time point is: after neoadjuvant nivolumab, at surgical resection. This specimen was PBMCs, taken after nivolumab (anti-PD-1) treatment. Receptors originate from a person between 40 and 80 years old with oral cavity squamous cell carcinoma.

This sequence joins TRBV9 and TRBJ2-2, with 9 bases that match TRBD2. V lost 0 bases to trimming and J lost 4 bases; unmatched junction nucleotides: 1. Germline loops: CDR1 SGDLS, CDR2 YYNGEE. The CDR3 has 15 amino acids. Here the CDR3 reads CASSVELAGTGELFF. The CDR3 DNA sequence: TGTGCCAGCAGCGTAGAACTAGCGGGCACCGGGGAGCTGTTTTTT. Full variable domain (rest looked up from reference TRBV9 and TRBJ2-2): DSGVTQTPKHLITATGQRVTLRCSPRSGDLSVYWYQQSLDQGLQFLIQYYNGEERAKGNILERFSAQQFPDLHSELNLSSLELGDSALYFCASSVELAGTGELFFGEGSRLTVL.

This clone was seen a single time. This sequence joins TRBV29-1 and TRBJ2-5; 12 positions agree with TRBD2. Germline CDR1 SQVTM, CDR2 ANQGSEA. The V and J ends lost 2 bases and 5 bases, in that order; junction bases with no gene match: 12. The CDR3 consists of 17 residues. DNA for the CDR3: TGCAGCGTTGAACCTTTTGGGACTAGCGGGTGGATGGAGACCCAGTACTTC. Its protein is CSVEPFGTSGWMETQYF.

In DNA, the CDR3 is TGCAGCGTTGCCGGCGGGGCGACAGAGACCCAGTACTTC. Amino acids: CSVAGGATETQYF. The chain carries TRBV29-1 and TRBJ2-5; maybe TRBD2 (6 bases). V lost 4 bases, J lost 4 bases, and 13 bases lay in between. Germline lookup yields CDR1 SQVTM and CDR2 ANQGSEA. This CDR3 is built from 13 residues.

This clone was observed a handful of times. The chain recombines TRBV11-2 with TRBJ2-2, with 11 bases fitting TRBD1. The V and J ends lost 4 bases and 3 bases, in that order; junction bases with no gene match: 1. Germline V gene data show CDR1 as SGHAT and CDR2 as FQNNGV. The CDR3 spans 15 residues. DNA of the CDR3: TGTGCCAGCAGCTCGGGACAGGGGGACACCGGGGAGCTGTTTTTT. It codes for CASSSGQGDTGELFF.

The rearrangement uses TRBV2 and TRBJ1-4; a weak D match, TRBD1 (5 bases). Trimming took 2 bases from V and 5 from J, leaving 12 bases between them. This CDR3 has 15 residues. Germline CDR1 reads SNHLY; CDR2 reads FYNNEI. The CDR3 loop is CASSEKGPPNEKLFF. Written as DNA, the CDR3 is TGTGCCAGCAGTGAAAAGGGGCCGCCCAATGAAAAACTGTTTTTT. Together with reference TRBV2 and TRBJ1-4, the CDR3 gives the full variable domain: EPEVTQTPSHQVTQMGQEVILRCVPISNHLYFYWYRQILGQKVEFLVSFYNNEISEKSEIFDDQFSVERPDGSNFTLKIRSTKLEDSAMYFCASSEKGPPNEKLFFGSGTQLSVL.

The V gene is TRBV19, the J gene TRBJ2-1; perhaps TRBD1 as D (5 bases). The CDR3 is 14 amino acids. CDR1 and CDR2 from the germline V gene are LNHDA and SQIVND (reference sequence). Deletions cut 8 bases from V and 8 bases from J, with 19 bases between. The CDR3 coding sequence is TGTGCCAGTCGCGCGACAGCCCTAGGGTATGAGCAGTTCTTC. Residues: CASRATALGYEQFF.

The chain recombines TRBV14 with TRBJ2-1; TRBD2 agrees at 7 bases. V was clipped by 0 bases and J by 12 bases; unmatched bases: 11. Germline-derived CDR1 and CDR2 are SGHDN and FVKESK. The CDR3 is 15 residues long. The DNA of the CDR3 is TGTGCCAGCAGCCAAGATTGGGGCAGGGAGGGATGGCAGTTCTTC. It is translated as CASSQDWGREGWQFF.

The V gene is TRBV2, the J gene TRBJ2-4; tentatively, D is TRBD1 (6 bases). Per the germline V gene, CDR1 is SNHLY and CDR2 is FYNNEI. The CDR3 is made up of 14 amino acids. Trimming stripped 7 bases from V and 4 bases from J, with 14 bases between. CDR3 amino acids: CASTPQGTKNIQYF. The CDR3 DNA reads as TGTGCCAGCACCCCCCAGGGGACGAAAAACATTCAGTACTTC.

The chain uses TRBV6-6 and TRBJ1-2, with a weak D call TRBD1 (6 bases). The germline gives CDR1 MNHNY, CDR2 SVGAGI (reference sequence). V was cut by 2 bases and J by 4 bases, with 17 bases left in between. The CDR3 extends over 16 amino acids. The CDR3 DNA is TGTGCCAGCAGTTACCCTAACAGGGCGGAGGGCTATGGCTACACCTTC. Translation gives CASSYPNRAEGYGYTF.

The J gene is TRBJ1-3, the V gene TRBV9; D might be TRBD1 (6 bases). Looked up from germline, CDR1 is SGDLS and CDR2 is YYNGEE. Deletions cut 3 bases from V and 2 bases from J, with 12 bases between. This CDR3 contains 15 residues. CDR3 coding DNA: TGTGCCAGCAGCGAAGACACAGGGCCTGGAAACACCATATATTTT. Its translation is CASSEDTGPGNTIYF.

The CDR3 bases are TGCGCCAGCAGCTTGAATAGCGGCTACCAAGAGACCCAGTACTTC. It translates to CASSLNSGYQETQYF. This chain uses TRBV5-1 with TRBJ2-5, with D possibly matching TRBD2 (6 bases). The CDR3 spans 15 residues. Germline CDR1 reads SGHRS; CDR2 reads YFSETQ. V lost 1 base to trimming and J lost 0 bases, with 10 bases between them. Variable domain in full (rest from reference TRBV5-1 and TRBJ2-5): KAGVTQTPRYLIKTRGQQVTLSCSPISGHRSVSWYQQTPGQGLQFLFEYFSETQRNKGNFPGRFSGRQFSNSRSEMNVSTLELGDSALYLCASSLNSGYQETQYFGPGTRLLVL.

This clone was detected only a few times. V is TRBV9 and J is TRBJ2-2; D is undetermined. Trimming took off 3 bases at V and 1 base at J, with 10 bases between the two ends. CDR3 length equals 15 residues. Germline assignment: CDR1 SGDLS and CDR2 YYNGEE. In nucleotides, the CDR3 is TGTGCCAGCAGCGCACCGGAGTTGAACACCGGGGAGCTGTTTTTT. Translation: CASSAPELNTGELFF.

Only a few counts were recorded for this clone. The chain has TRBV28 and TRBJ2-1; 9 bases line up with TRBD2. Germline V gives CDR1 MDHEN, CDR2 SYDVKM. V shed 5 bases and J 7 bases; nucleotides not matched to a gene: 15. The CDR3 consists of 17 residues. The DNA for the CDR3 is TGTGCCAGCAGTCTCTCCCGACTTGCGGGAGGGTGGAATGAGCAGTTCTTC. Its protein is CASSLSRLAGGWNEQFF.

This clone occurred once. This chain connects TRBV6-1 to TRBJ1-1; D is perhaps TRBD1 (5 bases). Trimming stripped 4 bases from V and 5 bases from J, with 11 bases between. Looked up from germline, CDR1 is MNHNS and CDR2 is SASEGT. There are 13 residues in the CDR3. The CDR3: CASSVRGGTEAFF. CDR3 nucleotide sequence: TGTGCCAGCAGTGTACGGGGGGGAACTGAAGCTTTCTTT.

The chain combines TRBV5-6 with TRBJ2-7, with D possibly matching TRBD2 (5 bases). The CDR3 is 16 amino acids. Germline CDR1 SGHDT, CDR2 YYEEEE. Trimming removed 1 base at V and 0 bases at J, with 14 bases between. CDR3 amino acids: CASSLKPGLSSYEQYF. In DNA, the CDR3 is TGTGCCAGCAGCTTGAAACCGGGATTGAGCTCCTACGAGCAGTACTTC.

The rearrangement joins TRBV7-8 to TRBJ2-1; D might be TRBD2 (5 bases). There are 14 residues in the CDR3. The germline V gene encodes CDR1 SGHVS and CDR2 FQNEAQ. The V and J ends lost 1 base and 6 bases respectively, with 10 bases between them. CDR3: CASSLVASPNEQFF. The CDR3 DNA follows: TGTGCCAGCAGCTTAGTGGCTAGCCCCAATGAGCAGTTCTTC.

The V call is TRBV11-2, the J call TRBJ2-3, with 7 bases aligning to TRBD1. CDR1 and CDR2 (germline): SGHAT, FQNNGV. This CDR3 contains 12 residues. After removal of 5 bases from V and 9 bases from J, the junction contained 5 bases not matched to a gene. CDR3 sequence: CASSRDRDTQYF. Here the CDR3 DNA reads TGTGCCAGCAGCCGAGACAGGGACACGCAGTATTTT.

V usage is TRBV5-4 and J usage is TRBJ2-7; possibly TRBD2 for D (6 bases). This CDR3 has 14 amino acids. Trimming took 4 bases from V and 7 from J, leaving 18 bases between them. Germline V gene lookup returns CDR1 SGHNT and CDR2 YYREEE (reference sequence). The CDR3, as DNA: TGTGCCAGCAGCACCGGGACTTCCCTTTATGAGCAGTACTTC. Amino acid sequence: CASSTGTSLYEQYF. The full variable domain, rest sourced from reference TRBV5-4 and TRBJ2-7, is ETGVTQSPTHLIKTRGQQVTLRCSSQSGHNTVSWYQQALGQGPQFIFQYYREEENGRGNFPPRFSGLQFPNYSSELNVNALELDDSALYLCASSTGTSLYEQYFGPGTRLTVT.